The subject of this entry is one T cell receptor (beta chain). Antigen unknown. Documented treatment: approximately nine-day PBMC culture with coronavirus spike peptide pools or control peptides (ViraFEST assay). Investigators obtained the unexposed donor's CD4+ T cells before the COVID-19 pandemic (2011-2018). After roughly nine days of culture, CD4+ T cells were negatively selected. Unexposed-donor CD4+ T cells were probed with SARS-CoV-2 S/N and four cold-coronavirus spikes, cells permitting. This sample is part of a study of vaccination and CD4 T cells after COVID-19. Looking at the study overall: Stimulation of the cells used overlapping spike peptide pools from SARS-CoV-2 and from the common cold coronaviruses HCoV-NL63, HCoV-OC43 and HCoV-229E.

The Oncomine TCR Beta short-read assay was what sequenced the DNA obtained from cultured CD4+ T cells. Genomic DNA was isolated from CD4+ T cells that had been cultured. A single record per CDR3 protein comes from TCRdb applying MiXCR to the PCR reads. In the table there are more than 6,500 distinct CDR3 sequences, under 50% of which are singletons. Germline V CDR1 and CDR2: SGHTA, FQGNSA. V was clipped by 1 base and J by 8 bases, with 15 bases between them. This CDR3 contains 15 residues. The rearrangement joins TRBV7-2 to TRBJ2-1; D remains ambiguous. This TCR came from a human donor in good health. The sample taken for sequencing was CD4+ T cells from blood, cultured in vitro. The CDR3 coding sequence is TGTGCCAGCAGCTTAGGGGTACGGTCCTTCGATGAGCAGTTCTTC. Translated, it gives CASSLGVRSFDEQFF.